Listed below are T cell receptor beta chains from one sample, sequenced in a study of blood T cell repertoires in COVID-19. TCRdb's copy holds only in-frame clones and misses some; the assay was immunoSEQ multiplex PCR. Of some 200,000 clones in the sample, about 79% were seen once. Sequenced: peripheral blood. The receptor source for this set is a woman between 35 and 50 years old who had recovered from COVID-19. Both conserved end residues are part of each CDR3. D genes are given only for firm matches. Rows give clone size only sometimes, using once, few, many, or a class for an expanded clone.

d_call	clone_size	j_call	v_call	cdr3_length	cdr3_nt	cdr3_aa
.	.	TRBJ2-1	TRBV5-1	18	TGCGCCAGCAGCTTGCAACCACTAGCCAGAAACTCCTACAATGAGCAGTTCTTC	CASSLQPLARNSYNEQFF
.	few	TRBJ1-5	TRBV28	13	TGTGCCAGCAGGGCGGAAAACAATCAGCCCCAGCATTTT	CASRAENNQPQHF
.	.	TRBJ2-7	TRBV4-3	15	TGCGCCAGCAGCCAGGAGGCCCTCCGGGGCTACGAGCAGTACTTC	CASSQEALRGYEQYF
.	.	TRBJ2-3	TRBV19	15	TGTGCCAGTAGAGTCGAGGGGGGGGCCGACGATACGCAGTATTTT	CASRVEGGADDTQYF
.	.	TRBJ1-2	TRBV14	13	TGTGCCAGCAGCCCCAACTTGAACTATGGCTACACCTTC	CASSPNLNYGYTF
TRBD2	.	TRBJ2-5	TRBV7-6	17	TGTGCCAGCAGCACTAGGACTAGCGGGGGGGCGGTAGAGACCCAGTACTTC	CASSTRTSGGAVETQYF
TRBD1	.	TRBJ1-2	TRBV9	13	TGTGCCAGCAGCGCTCAGACAGGGCTTGGCTACACCTTC	CASSAQTGLGYTF
TRBD1	once	TRBJ1-1	TRBV19	18	TGTGCCAGTAGTAAAGGACAGGGGGTCCCCACCATGAACACTGAAGCTTTCTTT	CASSKGQGVPTMNTEAFF
.	.	TRBJ2-1	TRBV5-4	16	TGTGCCAGCAGCCCGGGTGCTCTCCGGGACTACAATGAGCAGTTCTTC	CASSPGALRDYNEQFF
.	.	TRBJ2-5	TRBV7-8	15	TGTGCCAGCAGCCGGAACCCGGGATTACAAGAGACCCAGTACTTC	CASSRNPGLQETQYF
.	.	TRBJ1-1	TRBV6-5	14	TGTGCCAGCAGTTACTCTGCAGTGAACACTGAAGCTTTCTTT	CASSYSAVNTEAFF
TRBD2	.	TRBJ2-7	TRBV9	15	TGTGCCAGCAGCGTAGGAAATGTGGGGGGGGACGAGCAGTACTTC	CASSVGNVGGDEQYF
TRBD1	few	TRBJ1-1	TRBV5-1	14	TGCGCCAGCAGCGTGGGACAGGAGAACACTGAAGCTTTCTTT	CASSVGQENTEAFF
.	once	TRBJ1-2	TRBV5-1	14	TGCGCCAGCAGCTTGGGAGACAGTTTTTATGGCTACACCTTC	CASSLGDSFYGYTF
TRBD1	.	TRBJ1-4	TRBV2	14	TGTGCCAGCAGGGATGGACAGGGAGGTGAAAAACTGTTTTTT	CASRDGQGGEKLFF
.	few	TRBJ2-5	TRBV7-6	16	TGTGCCAGCAGCTTGAATTTTGGGCAGCCCCAAGAGACCCAGTACTTC	CASSLNFGQPQETQYF
.	few	TRBJ2-2	TRBV3-1/TRBV3-2	16	TGTGCCAGCAGCCAAGATTTCGTAGCGAACACCGGGGAGCTGTTTTTT	CASSQDFVANTGELFF